These 14 T cell receptor beta chains were sequenced from one sample in a study of technical replicates of blood from a few donors (dated by TCRdb to about 2017). Library preparation used the immunoSEQ multiplex PCR assay. This immuneACCESS table, as held by TCRdb, lists in-frame sequences with V and J called but not all clones. Of the missing ones, under half trace to an unresolved V gene in checked studies; the others have no known cause. The sample table shows 85,000 to 100,000 clones, and 95% are seen once. The ten largest clones add up to approximately 0.2% of the sample. Source material: T cells isolated from PBMCs. These receptors all come from a human donor in good health.

The chain uses TRBV4-2 and TRBJ2-3; 7 positions agree with TRBD2. J was trimmed by 1 base and V by 5 bases; bases with no gene match: 9. This CDR3 region has 16 residues. CDR1 is LGHNA and CDR2 is YNFKEQ in the germline V gene. Here the CDR3 DNA reads TGTGCCAGCAGCACTCCGAGCGGGGCCGGCACAGATACGCAGTATTTT. Its translation is CASSTPSGAGTDTQYF.

This chain links TRBV4-2 with TRBJ2-1; 8 nucleotides line up with TRBD2. The J segment lost 9 bases and the V segment lost 1 base, leaving 8 bases of the junction unmatched. Germline V gene sequence: CDR1 LGHNA, CDR2 YNFKEQ. This CDR3 is 15 amino acids long. The CDR3 DNA reads TGTGCCAGCAGCCAAGGTCGAATAGCGGGAAGTGAGCAGTTCTTC. This codes for CASSQGRIAGSEQFF.

The V gene is TRBV6-6, the J gene TRBJ1-4, with D possibly being TRBD1 (5 bases). Germline CDR1 and CDR2: MNHNY and SVGAGI (reference sequence). Trimming removed 8 bases at V and 0 bases at J, with 10 bases between. The CDR3 loop spans 14 amino acids. DNA for the CDR3: TGTGCCAGCGGGGGGAAATCAACTAATGAAAAACTGTTTTTT. Protein: CASGGKSTNEKLFF.

This chain joins TRBV7-9 and TRBJ1-3; D unresolved. This CDR3 is built from 16 residues. V lost 5 bases and J 2 bases, leaving 16 bases between the germline ends. Looked up from germline, CDR1 is SEHNR and CDR2 is FQNEAQ (reference sequence). The CDR3 protein is CASSPRVGGTGNTIYF. The CDR3 nucleotides are TGTGCCAGCAGCCCACGCGTAGGCGGAACTGGAAACACCATATATTTT.

The chain has TRBV4-1 and TRBJ2-7, with TRBD1 matching 8 bases. The germline V gene has CDR1 MGHRA and CDR2 YSYEKL. Trimming at V came to 1 base and at J to 9 bases, leaving 8 bases not matched to a gene. This CDR3 region has 14 residues. The CDR3 loop reads CASSQAGGSSPQYF. In DNA form, the CDR3 reads TGCGCCAGCAGCCAAGCAGGGGGCTCCAGTCCGCAGTACTTC.

The chain couples TRBV19 to TRBJ2-5, with TRBD2 identical over 7 bases. CDR1 and CDR2 (germline): LNHDA, SQIVND (reference sequence). The CDR3 consists of 14 residues. J gave up 4 bases and V 6 bases, and 8 bases lay outside the gene matches. CDR3 sequence: CASSLMGGRETQYF. The CDR3 DNA is TGTGCCAGTAGCCTTATGGGGGGGAGAGAGACCCAGTACTTC.

The rearrangement links TRBV19 to TRBJ1-2; 9 positions match TRBD1. With 1 base clipped from V and 3 bases from J, the junction kept 9 bases outside the gene matches. The CDR3 extends over 17 amino acids. Per the germline V gene, CDR1 is LNHDA and CDR2 is SQIVND (reference sequence). CDR3 in amino acids: CASSIVHLRTGDYGYTF. The CDR3, as DNA: TGTGCCAGTAGTATAGTGCATCTGAGGACAGGGGACTATGGCTACACCTTC.

The J gene is TRBJ2-5, the V gene TRBV5-1; 7 nucleotides line up with TRBD1. Germline CDR1 is SGHRS and CDR2 is YFSETQ. The V and J ends lost 2 bases and 1 base, in that order; junction bases with no gene match: 5. The CDR3 totals 15 residues. CDR3 loop: CASSFRDRAQETQYF. The CDR3 nucleotides read TGCGCCAGCAGCTTCCGCGACAGGGCCCAAGAGACCCAGTACTTC.

This clone was seen only once. Here the CDR3 DNA reads TGTGCCACCAGCAGAGATCTCGGGGAGGCTCACGAGCAGTACTTC. Protein: CATSRDLGEAHEQYF. The rearrangement links TRBV15 to TRBJ2-7; maybe TRBD2 (6 bases). V was pared by 0 bases and J by 5 bases, with 14 bases between. The length of the CDR3 is 15 residues. The V gene's germline CDR1 is LNHNV and CDR2 YYDKDF (reference sequence).

The J gene is TRBJ1-5, the V gene TRBV15; possibly TRBD1 for D (6 bases). The CDR3 is 15 amino acids. V lost 4 bases and J 4 bases, leaving 14 bases between the germline ends. Looked up from germline, CDR1 is LNHNV and CDR2 is YYDKDF (reference sequence). Here the CDR3 DNA reads TGTGCCACCAGCAAAGGGGACATTCAAAATCAGCCCCAGCATTTT. Amino acid sequence: CATSKGDIQNQPQHF.

The chain couples TRBV10-3 to TRBJ1-1; 7 bases are a match to TRBD1. CDR3 size: 13 residues. Germline CDR1 ENHRY, CDR2 SYGVKD. J was trimmed by 1 base and V by 10 bases; bases with no gene match: 6. The CDR3 bases are TGTGCCACGCACAGGGGCACGAACACTGAAGCTTTCTTT. It codes for CATHRGTNTEAFF.

The chain links TRBV10-1 to TRBJ1-1; TRBD1 is a possible D gene (6 bases). The germline CDR1 and CDR2 sequences are WNHNN and SYGVQD (reference sequence). Trimming took off 0 bases at V and 5 bases at J, with 19 bases between the two ends. CDR3 length: 17 amino acids. CDR3 nucleotide sequence: TGCGCCAGCAGTGAGTCGAATGCTGCGGGGGCAGGGACTGAAGCTTTCTTT. Its translation: CASSESNAAGAGTEAFF.

The chain combines TRBV4-1 with TRBJ2-7; 8 bases are shared with TRBD2. This CDR3 comprises 14 residues. Germline CDR1 and CDR2: MGHRA and YSYEKL. J was trimmed by 5 bases and V by 6 bases; bases with no gene match: 9. The CDR3 here is CASRPVGGAHEQYF. Written as DNA, the CDR3 is TGCGCCAGCAGACCAGTCGGGGGGGCCCACGAGCAGTACTTC.

The J gene is TRBJ2-5, the V gene TRBV7-9; the match to TRBD2 covers 11 bases. Germline V CDR1 and CDR2: SEHNR, FQNEAQ (reference sequence). The CDR3 is 16 residues long. With V trimmed by 2 bases and J by 5 bases, 7 bases remained unmatched. The CDR3 loop reads CASSLLSGRDRETQYF. The CDR3 nucleotides read TGTGCCAGCAGCTTACTTAGCGGGAGGGACCGGGAGACCCAGTACTTC. Combining the CDR3 with reference TRBV7-9 and TRBJ2-5 gives the whole variable domain DTGVSQNPRHKITKRGQNVTFRCDPISEHNRLYWYRQTLGQGPEFLTYFQNEAQLEKSRLLSDRFSAERPKGSFSTLEIQRTEQGDSAMYLCASSLLSGRDRETQYFGPGTRLLVL.